The 30 T cell receptor beta chains below come from one sample, sequenced in a study of cytomegalovirus exposure and HLA in healthy donors. Here immunoSEQ multiplex PCR was the method, and the copy in TCRdb shows in-frame clones only, minus some. This sample has approximately 100,000 clones, with roughly 92% found just once. Sequencing used PBMCs. The receptors shown here come from a woman in her twenties or thirties in good health and CMV-seropositive.

The gene calls are TRBV10-3 and TRBJ1-2; 7 bases fit TRBD1. The CDR3 is 15 residues long. From germline, CDR1 is ENHRY and CDR2 SYGVKD. V gave up 0 bases and J gave up 6 bases; unmatched junction bases: 7. The CDR3 sequence: CAISESKRGPHGYTF. CDR3 nucleotides: TGTGCCATCAGTGAGTCGAAGAGGGGGCCTCATGGCTACACCTTC.

This chain links TRBV5-3 with TRBJ1-5; TRBD1 matches 10 bases. TRBV5-3 counts as an open reading frame of uncertain function. The CDR3 is 14 residues long. Germline trimming cut 6 bases from V and 3 bases from J; bases unmatched to any gene: 3. The CDR3 region is CARMTGGFNQPQHF. Written as DNA, the CDR3 is TGTGCCAGAATGACAGGGGGCTTCAATCAGCCCCAGCATTTT.

J is TRBJ2-4 and V is TRBV5-1; 14 bases line up with TRBD2. This CDR3 spans 18 amino acids. Germline CDR1 and CDR2: SGHRS and YFSETQ. After removal of 0 bases from V and 6 bases from J, the junction contained 8 bases not matched to a gene. In DNA form, the CDR3 reads TGCGCCAGCAGCTTGGAAGGACTAGCGGGAGGAGGTGGAAACATTCAGTACTTC. This gives the protein CASSLEGLAGGGGNIQYF.

V gene TRBV5-1 combines with J gene TRBJ1-1; maybe TRBD1 (6 bases). The CDR3 length is 15 residues. V was cut by 1 base and J by 1 base, with 11 bases left in between. Per germline, CDR1 SGHRS and CDR2 YFSETQ. The CDR3 DNA reads as TGCGCCAGCAGCTTGTTCGGACAGTCGAACACTGAAGCTTTCTTT. It codes for CASSLFGQSNTEAFF.

The chain links TRBV19 to TRBJ2-1; 7 bases align to TRBD2. This CDR3 contains 15 residues. V lost 2 bases and J lost 8; bases outside the gene matches: 9. Germline lookup yields CDR1 LNHDA and CDR2 SQIVND (reference sequence). This chain's CDR3 is CASSIIWDYTHEQFF. The CDR3 DNA is TGTGCCAGTAGTATAATTTGGGACTATACCCATGAGCAGTTCTTC.

The chain carries TRBV6-6 and TRBJ2-1, with TRBD1 matching over 7 bases. V trimming: 2 bases; J trimming: 5 bases; junction bases outside the gene matches: 6. CDR1 MNHNY and CDR2 SVGAGI come from the germline V gene (reference sequence). This CDR3 has 15 amino acids. CDR3 sequence (DNA): TGTGCCAGCAGTTACCCCGGGACAGTCAACAATGAGCAGTTCTTC. Translated: CASSYPGTVNNEQFF.

The genes are TRBV6-8 and TRBJ1-1; D might be TRBD1 (6 bases). The V end lost 5 bases, the J end lost 1 base, and 23 bases lay between the germline ends. Germline V gene lookup returns CDR1 MNHGY and CDR2 SAAAGT. The CDR3 length is 18 residues. The DNA for the CDR3 is TGTGCCAGCAGTAGAGGGGCGGATTCGGGACAAAAGAACACTGAAGCTTTCTTT. As protein: CASSRGADSGQKNTEAFF.

The gene calls are TRBV7-9 and TRBJ2-1; TRBD1 might be the D (5 bases). The length of the CDR3 is 18 residues. CDR1 and CDR2 (germline): SEHNR, FQNEAQ (reference sequence). V lost 1 base and J 5 bases, leaving 21 bases between the germline ends. The CDR3 reads CASSLEPPFRSRDNEQFF. The CDR3 DNA sequence: TGTGCCAGCAGCTTAGAACCCCCCTTTCGAAGCAGGGACAATGAGCAGTTCTTC.

The chain carries TRBV30 and TRBJ2-7; a possible D gene is TRBD1 (7 bases). The CDR3 runs 14 residues. Trimming took off 0 bases at V and 4 bases at J, with 13 bases between the two ends. CDR1 and CDR2 from the germline V gene are GTSNPN and SVGIG (reference sequence). This CDR3 reads CAWSVGRGAYEQYF. In DNA, the CDR3 is TGTGCCTGGAGTGTGGGCAGGGGGGCTTACGAGCAGTACTTC.

The chain has TRBV11-2 and TRBJ2-7, with 8 bases that match TRBD2. From germline, CDR1 is SGHAT and CDR2 FQNNGV. V was clipped by 5 bases and J by 7 bases; unmatched bases: 16. CDR3 length equals 16 residues. CDR3 sequence (DNA): TGTGCCAGCAGCCACCCGGGGGGGCGGGAGAAGCGGGAGCAGTACTTC. Translating gives CASSHPGGREKREQYF.

The rearrangement links TRBV14 to TRBJ2-7; the match to TRBD1 covers 8 bases. V was clipped by 2 bases and J by 3 bases; unmatched bases: 3. The germline CDR1 and CDR2 sequences are SGHDN and FVKESK. The CDR3 covers 14 residues. CDR3 nucleotide sequence: TGTGCCAGCAGCCAACCGGGGACAGGCTACGAGCAGTACTTC. Its protein product is CASSQPGTGYEQYF.

The J gene is TRBJ2-7, the V gene TRBV19; 7 bases match TRBD1. CDR1 and CDR2 from the germline V gene are LNHDA and SQIVND (reference sequence). The CDR3 covers 13 residues. Trimming at V came to 6 bases and at J to 4 bases, leaving 6 bases not matched to a gene. The chain's CDR3 is CASSRGLEYEQYF. CDR3 sequence (DNA): TGTGCCAGTAGCAGGGGGTTAGAATACGAGCAGTACTTC.

The chain carries TRBV5-1 and TRBJ2-3; TRBD2 agrees at 13 bases. Trimming at V came to 2 bases and at J to 1 base, leaving 7 bases not matched to a gene. The CDR3 has 18 residues. The germline V gene has CDR1 SGHRS and CDR2 YFSETQ. CDR3 protein: CASSLITSGRAGTDTQYF. For the CDR3, the DNA is TGCGCCAGCAGCTTAATTACTAGCGGGAGGGCCGGCACAGATACGCAGTATTTT.

V is TRBV2 and J is TRBJ2-7; a possible D gene is TRBD1 (6 bases). Germline V lookup: CDR1 SNHLY, CDR2 FYNNEI. V was pared by 1 base and J by 7 bases, with 17 bases between. The CDR3 totals 15 residues. The CDR3 spells CASSEGPPQGWEQYF. In DNA, the CDR3 is TGTGCCAGCAGTGAAGGGCCGCCGCAGGGGTGGGAGCAGTACTTC. The whole variable domain, filled in from reference TRBV2 and TRBJ2-7, reads EPEVTQTPSHQVTQMGQEVILRCVPISNHLYFYWYRQILGQKVEFLVSFYNNEISEKSEIFDDQFSVERPDGSNFTLKIRSTKLEDSAMYFCASSEGPPQGWEQYFGPGTRLTVT.

The chain couples TRBV7-9 to TRBJ1-2, with 9 bases identical to TRBD1. The CDR3 sequence is 15 residues long. Per the germline V gene, CDR1 is SEHNR and CDR2 is FQNEAQ (reference sequence). Trimming took 5 bases from V and 2 from J; bases not matched to a gene: 6. CDR3 in amino acids: CASSPWTGVNYGYTF. The DNA for the CDR3 is TGTGCCAGCAGCCCCTGGACAGGGGTAAACTATGGCTACACCTTC.

The rearrangement uses TRBV5-1 and TRBJ2-3; 7 bases align to TRBD1. The CDR3 spans 14 residues. J gave up 2 bases and V 4 bases, and 4 bases lay outside the gene matches. Germline V gene lookup returns CDR1 SGHRS and CDR2 YFSETQ. The CDR3 loop is CASSPGQFTDTQYF. The CDR3 coding sequence is TGCGCCAGCAGCCCGGGACAGTTCACAGATACGCAGTATTTT.

This chain uses TRBV7-6 with TRBJ2-6; 11 bases fit TRBD2. The CDR3 extends over 20 amino acids. The germline CDR1 and CDR2 sequences are SGHVS and FNYEAQ. V lost 0 bases, J lost 1 base, and 8 bases stayed unmatched. CDR3 nucleotides: TGTGCCAGCAGCTTAGCGCACCCGGGACTAGCGGTTTCTGGGGCCAACGTCCTGACTTTC. Its protein is CASSLAHPGLAVSGANVLTF.

J is TRBJ1-2 and V is TRBV30; 8 bases align to TRBD1. V shed 5 bases and J 4 bases; nucleotides not matched to a gene: 6. Germline assignment: CDR1 GTSNPN and CDR2 SVGIG (reference sequence). The CDR3 totals 13 residues. The CDR3 DNA follows: TGTGCCTGGGGCCGGGACAGGCCCTATGGCTACACCTTC. Amino acid sequence: CAWGRDRPYGYTF. The full variable domain, its missing parts supplied by reference TRBV30 and TRBJ1-2, is SQTIHQWPATLVQPVGSPLSLECTVEGTSNPNLYWYRQAAGRGLQLLFYSVGIGQISSEVPQNLSASRPQDRQFILSSKKLLLSDSGFYLCAWGRDRPYGYTFGSGTRLTVV.

The chain uses TRBV15 and TRBJ2-7, with D possibly TRBD2 on 6 matching bases. Trimming removed 0 bases at V and 3 bases at J, with 12 bases between. The CDR3 runs to 15 residues. Germline V gene data show CDR1 as LNHNV and CDR2 as YYDKDF (reference sequence). The CDR3 is CATSRDPRGNYEQYF. CDR3 coding DNA: TGTGCCACCAGCAGAGATCCGCGGGGAAACTACGAGCAGTACTTC.

The chain combines TRBV4-2 with TRBJ2-7; possible D gene TRBD2, 6 bases. CDR3 length: 15 amino acids. Trimming left V 0 bases short and J 4 bases short, with 13 bases between. Germline V gene sequence: CDR1 LGHNA, CDR2 YNFKEQ. The DNA of the CDR3 is TGTGCCAGCAGCCAAGAGCGGGACGGACGGTACGAGCAGTACTTC. Its protein is CASSQERDGRYEQYF.

The CDR3 region has the DNA TGTGCCAGTAGGCAGGTGAACACCGGGGAGCTGTTTTTT. This codes for CASRQVNTGELFF. The chain is built from TRBV19 and TRBJ2-2; D unresolved. Germline V gives CDR1 LNHDA, CDR2 SQIVND (reference sequence). The CDR3 runs to 13 residues. With 6 bases removed from V and 1 base from J, the gap between germline ends came to 6 bases.

The chain is built from TRBV19 and TRBJ1-4; possibly TRBD1 for D (6 bases). The CDR3 is 14 residues long. V was pared by 7 bases and J by 2 bases, with 11 bases between. Germline V gene data show CDR1 as LNHDA and CDR2 as SQIVND (reference sequence). The chain's CDR3 is CASKRDTTNEKLFF. The CDR3, as DNA: TGTGCCAGTAAGAGGGACACTACTAATGAAAAACTGTTTTTT.

This rearrangement joins TRBV18 to TRBJ2-7, with 7 positions matching TRBD2. V lost 3 bases to trimming and J lost 4 bases; unmatched junction nucleotides: 9. CDR3 length: 15 residues. Germline V gene sequence: CDR1 KGHSH, CDR2 LQKENI. CDR3 coding DNA: TGTGCCAGCTCACCCGGGCGGGAGAGTCGGTACGAGCAGTACTTC. It codes for CASSPGRESRYEQYF.

This clone was detected once. This chain uses TRBV18 with TRBJ1-1, with TRBD1 identical over 7 bases. J lost 7 bases, V lost 6 bases, and 8 bases had no gene match. Germline CDR1 and CDR2: KGHSH and LQKENI. CDR3 length equals 13 residues. The CDR3 DNA follows: TGTGCCAGCTCGGCGGGACAGAGCTTTGAAGCTTTCTTT. Protein sequence: CASSAGQSFEAFF.

In this sample, this clone turned up a few times. This chain uses TRBV16 with TRBJ1-5; D perhaps matches TRBD1 (6 bases). Trimming left V 1 base short and J 4 bases short, with 11 bases between. CDR3 size: 15 residues. Looked up from germline, CDR1 is KGHSY and CDR2 is FQNENV. CDR3 loop: CASSQWRTENQPQHF. The CDR3 bases are TGTGCCAGCAGCCAATGGAGGACAGAAAATCAGCCCCAGCATTTT.

This CDR3 is CASSVDPGQGGHSGNTIYF. CDR3 in DNA: TGTGCCAGCAGCGTAGACCCTGGACAGGGGGGACACTCTGGAAACACCATATATTTT. The chain combines TRBV9 with TRBJ1-3; 10 bases map to TRBD1. Germline-derived CDR1 and CDR2 are SGDLS and YYNGEE. Germline trimming cut 0 bases from V and 0 bases from J; bases unmatched to any gene: 9. The CDR3 runs to 19 residues.

The chain recombines TRBV5-4 with TRBJ1-5, with 9 nucleotides matching TRBD1. V shed 4 bases and J 7 bases; nucleotides not matched to a gene: 9. The germline CDR1 and CDR2 sequences are SGHNT and YYREEE (reference sequence). There are 15 residues in the CDR3. The CDR3 sequence: CASSRDRERVQPQHF. The CDR3 region has the DNA TGTGCCAGCAGCCGGGACAGGGAGCGAGTACAGCCCCAGCATTTT.

The rearrangement joins TRBV27 to TRBJ2-3; 8 positions agree with TRBD2. Per the germline V gene, CDR1 is MNHEY and CDR2 is SMNVEV (reference sequence). After removal of 8 bases from V and 0 bases from J, the junction contained 16 bases not matched to a gene. This CDR3 region has 18 residues. CDR3 amino acids: CASRALSAGVRSTDTQYF. The CDR3 nucleotides read TGTGCCAGCCGGGCCCTCTCAGCGGGAGTTAGAAGCACAGATACGCAGTATTTT.

The gene calls are TRBV7-2 and TRBJ2-1, with D unclear. Germline V CDR1 and CDR2: SGHTA, FQGNSA. This CDR3 contains 16 residues. V was cut by 0 bases and J by 4 bases, with 13 bases left in between. CDR3 in DNA: TGTGCCAGCAGCTTAGCGTTTGCGGCAGCATACAATGAGCAGTTCTTC. Encoded protein: CASSLAFAAAYNEQFF.

This chain links TRBV5-4 with TRBJ1-1, with a possible D match to TRBD1 (6 bases). Trimming removed 0 bases at V and 1 base at J, with 7 bases between. Germline V gene lookup returns CDR1 SGHNT and CDR2 YYREEE (reference sequence). The CDR3 spans 14 residues. For the CDR3, the DNA is TGTGCCAGCAGCTTGGACAGGGCGAACACTGAAGCTTTCTTT. Its protein is CASSLDRANTEAFF.